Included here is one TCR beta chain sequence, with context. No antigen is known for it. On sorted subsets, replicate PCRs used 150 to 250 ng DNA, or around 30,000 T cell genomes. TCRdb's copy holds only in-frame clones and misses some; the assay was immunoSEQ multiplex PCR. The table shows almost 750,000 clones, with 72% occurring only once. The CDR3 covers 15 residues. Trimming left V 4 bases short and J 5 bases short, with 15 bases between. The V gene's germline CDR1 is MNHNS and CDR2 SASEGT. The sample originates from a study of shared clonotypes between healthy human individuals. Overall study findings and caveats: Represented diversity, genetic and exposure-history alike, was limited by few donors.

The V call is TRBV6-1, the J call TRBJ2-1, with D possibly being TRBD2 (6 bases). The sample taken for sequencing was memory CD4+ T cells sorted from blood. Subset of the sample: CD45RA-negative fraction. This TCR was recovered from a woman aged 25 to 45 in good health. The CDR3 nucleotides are TGTGCCAGCAGTGTCGTCCGGGGGTCCCACAATGAGCAGTTCTTC. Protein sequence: CASSVVRGSHNEQFF.